This T cell receptor (beta chain) was recorded in a study of post-analysis software for immune sequencing data. At the level of the study: Patients had relapsing-remitting, secondary progressive or progressive-relapsing multiple sclerosis; some lacked subtype.

Study-wide points: In patients, five or six TRBV segments were more frequent than in controls, with TRBV5-6, TRBV5-1 and TRBV20-1 among them.

The CDR3 consists of 14 residues. The V segment lost 4 bases and the J segment 4 bases; nucleotides outside the gene matches: 5. The germline CDR1 and CDR2 sequences are SGHTA and FQGNSA. As for this clonotype: Its antigen remains unknown.

Every TCR beta cDNA library bore unique molecular identifiers. TCRdb reprocessed the PCR reads with MiXCR, giving one entry per CDR3 protein. This repertoire shows roughly 600,000 distinct CDR3 sequences, around 47% found once; its top ten account for over 1.5%. The chain employs TRBV7-2 and TRBJ2-3; 7 bases fit TRBD1. The sample was blood. This TCR was recovered from a girl aged 10-17 years with multiple sclerosis. In DNA, the CDR3 is TGTGCCAGCAGCTCCTGGACAGGACCAGATACGCAGTATTTT. Its translation is CASSSWTGPDTQYF.